These 16 T cell receptor beta chains share one sample of origin, sequenced in a study of cytomegalovirus exposure and HLA in healthy donors. PCR used 60 Vbeta primers and 13 Jbeta primers. The data were produced by immunoSEQ multiplex PCR, yet TCRdb's version contains in-frame clones alone and is incomplete. The sample contains 75,000 to 80,000 clones, more than 60% of which appear only once. The material sequenced was PBMCs. These receptors originate from a middle-aged man in good health and CMV-seronegative.

This chain joins TRBV28 and TRBJ2-6, with D perhaps TRBD2 (5 bases). Germline loops: CDR1 MDHEN, CDR2 SYDVKM. Trimming took off 5 bases at V and 4 bases at J, with 12 bases between the two ends. This CDR3 has 15 residues. CDR3 residues: CASSRLRAGANVLTF. DNA of the CDR3: TGTGCCAGCAGTCGATTGAGGGCCGGGGCCAACGTCCTGACTTTC.

This chain connects TRBV7-9 to TRBJ1-4; 8 bases map to TRBD1. The trim removed 3 bases at V and 5 bases at J, leaving 8 bases unmatched. Looked up from germline, CDR1 is SEHNR and CDR2 is FQNEAQ (reference sequence). CDR3 length equals 16 residues. CDR3 sequence (DNA): TGTGCCAGCAGCTTGTCGGTCGGGACAGGCAATGAAAAACTGTTTTTT. Its protein product is CASSLSVGTGNEKLFF.

V usage is TRBV19 and J usage is TRBJ2-7; maybe TRBD1 (6 bases). The CDR3 runs to 14 residues. Trimming removed 5 bases from V and 0 bases from J, with 11 bases in between. CDR1 is LNHDA and CDR2 is SQIVND in the germline V gene (reference sequence). The CDR3 reads CASSRNRDSYEQYF. DNA of the CDR3: TGTGCCAGTAGTCGGAACAGGGACTCCTACGAGCAGTACTTC.

This chain joins TRBV2 and TRBJ1-2, with 8 nucleotides matching TRBD1. This CDR3 spans 13 amino acids. J was trimmed by 5 bases and V by 5 bases; bases with no gene match: 4. Germline V lookup: CDR1 SNHLY, CDR2 FYNNEI. DNA for the CDR3: TGTGCCAGCAGTTCGGACAGGGAGTATGGCTACACCTTC. Translated: CASSSDREYGYTF.

The V call is TRBV11-3, the J call TRBJ2-1, with 7 bases identical to TRBD1. Germline CDR1 reads SGHNT; CDR2 reads YENEEA. The CDR3 has 14 amino acids. V trimming: 1 base; J trimming: 6 bases; junction bases outside the gene matches: 3. CDR3 in amino acids: CASSLGRTGNEQFF. The CDR3 region has the DNA TGTGCCAGCAGCTTAGGCCGGACAGGCAATGAGCAGTTCTTC.

The chain couples TRBV5-1 to TRBJ2-5, with 9 positions matching TRBD1. The length of the CDR3 is 16 residues. Germline CDR1 is SGHRS and CDR2 is YFSETQ. V was pared by 0 bases and J by 5 bases, with 8 bases of the junction left unmatched. The CDR3 bases are TGCGCCAGCAGCTTGGGTCTGAGACAGGGGGGCGAGACCCAGTACTTC. This codes for CASSLGLRQGGETQYF.

The chain joins TRBV19 to TRBJ1-1; the D gene is possibly TRBD1 (5 bases). The CDR3 covers 13 residues. Germline loops: CDR1 LNHDA, CDR2 SQIVND (reference sequence). The germline V and J ends were trimmed by 1 base and 11 bases, with 14 bases remaining between them. Written as DNA, the CDR3 is TGTGCCAGTAGTATAGGCAGGGTTGAACGCGCTTTCTTT. This encodes CASSIGRVERAFF.

Notes on this clone: One end of the junction is discordant with germline, which a read error may explain. The J gene is TRBJ2-4, the V gene TRBV5-6; 16 positions agree with TRBD2. CDR1 is SGHDT, CDR2 YYEEEE, per germline. The CDR3 length is 16 residues. The CDR3 DNA follows: TGTGCCAGCAGTCCGGGACTAGCGGGAGGGCTAAACAGTCAGTACTTC. This codes for CASSPGLAGGLNSQYF.

V and J are TRBV6-5 and TRBJ1-2; maybe TRBD1 (6 bases). The CDR3 totals 15 residues. Trimming removed 2 bases from V and 6 bases from J, with 16 bases in between. CDR1 and CDR2 from the germline V gene are MNHEY and SVGAGI. The CDR3 reads CASSYGGARKNGYTF. The CDR3 DNA sequence: TGTGCCAGCAGTTACGGGGGGGCGCGTAAAAATGGCTACACCTTC.

This clone has just one count. V is TRBV28 and J is TRBJ2-3; TRBD2 might be the D (6 bases). The V end lost 4 bases, the J end lost 3 bases, and 23 bases lay between the germline ends. The CDR3 loop spans 18 amino acids. Germline CDR1 MDHEN, CDR2 SYDVKM. CDR3 DNA sequence: TGTGCCAGCAGTTCCTTTGGGGGGATGGTAGTTTTTACAGATACGCAGTATTTT. Its translation: CASSSFGGMVVFTDTQYF.

This chain joins TRBV5-1 and TRBJ2-2; the match to TRBD2 covers 10 bases. The CDR3 runs 16 residues. After removal of 4 bases from V and 8 bases from J, the junction contained 11 bases not matched to a gene. Germline-derived CDR1 and CDR2 are SGHRS and YFSETQ. The CDR3 sequence is CASSHRTSGYSGELFF. The CDR3 DNA reads as TGCGCCAGCAGCCATAGGACTAGCGGTTACTCGGGGGAGCTGTTTTTT.

The chain is built from TRBV6-1 and TRBJ1-6, with 10 bases that match TRBD1. Germline V gene data show CDR1 as MNHNS and CDR2 as SASEGT. The junction had 1 base not matched to a gene; V was cut back by 1 base and J by 7 bases. This CDR3 contains 15 residues. The CDR3 DNA follows: TGTGCCAGCAGTGAAGGGACAGGGGGGAATTCACCCCTCCACTTT. Its translation: CASSEGTGGNSPLHF.

The CDR3, as DNA: TGTGCCAGCAGTTTACTGGCGGGAGCTGGTGAGCAGTTCTTC. Protein: CASSLLAGAGEQFF. V and J are TRBV27 and TRBJ2-1; TRBD2 matches 7 bases. The V gene end was trimmed by 2 bases and the J gene end by 9 bases; junction bases not matched to a gene: 7. This CDR3 is built from 14 residues. The germline V gene encodes CDR1 MNHEY and CDR2 SMNVEV (reference sequence).

This clone was recorded only once. The rearrangement uses TRBV28 and TRBJ2-2, with TRBD2 matching 13 bases. Germline V lookup: CDR1 MDHEN, CDR2 SYDVKM. The CDR3 sequence is 18 residues long. Trimming removed 5 bases from V and 6 bases from J; junction bases left unmatched: 12. CDR3 region: CASSPWTSGREWAGELFF. CDR3 nucleotides: TGTGCCAGCAGTCCGTGGACTAGCGGGAGAGAGTGGGCCGGGGAGCTGTTTTTT.

The rearrangement uses TRBV28 and TRBJ2-3; D is ambiguous. The CDR3 consists of 12 residues. Trimming removed 7 bases at V and 4 bases at J, with 9 bases between. The germline V gene encodes CDR1 MDHEN and CDR2 SYDVKM. CDR3 amino acids: CASTLNADTQYF. As DNA, the CDR3 is TGTGCCAGCACCCTAAATGCAGATACGCAGTATTTT.

The chain combines TRBV5-1 with TRBJ2-7, with a tentative D call TRBD2 (5 bases). The V gene's germline CDR1 is SGHRS and CDR2 YFSETQ. V lost 3 bases and J lost 1, with 14 bases in between. The CDR3 totals 15 residues. CDR3 sequence (DNA): TGCGCCAGCAGCTCGCAGCCGACTAATTCCTACGAGCAGTACTTC. Amino acid sequence: CASSSQPTNSYEQYF.